This T cell receptor beta chain was retrieved from a study of response to subunit inactivated influenza vaccine. Study-level results: The authors put forward the suggestion that each seasonal influenza vaccination may bring in only a limited number of new T cells.

TCRdb reprocessed the RT-PCR reads with MiXCR, giving one entry per CDR3 protein. The data hold roughly 670,000 distinct CDR3 sequences, with less than 15% observed a single time. Comment on this clonotype: Antigen unknown.

Germline V lookup: CDR1 WSHSY, CDR2 SAAADI. The CDR3 totals 12 residues. V was pared by 7 bases and J by 8 bases, with 12 bases between. The clonotype was recovered from a man aged 50 or older who received an inactivated influenza vaccine. This chain links TRBV10-2 with TRBJ2-4; D is unresolved. The starting material was PBMCs from blood, obtained about 14 days before vaccination. The CDR3 sequence: CASMSHADIQYF. DNA of the CDR3: TGCGCCAGCATGAGTCACGCGGACATTCAGTACTTC.